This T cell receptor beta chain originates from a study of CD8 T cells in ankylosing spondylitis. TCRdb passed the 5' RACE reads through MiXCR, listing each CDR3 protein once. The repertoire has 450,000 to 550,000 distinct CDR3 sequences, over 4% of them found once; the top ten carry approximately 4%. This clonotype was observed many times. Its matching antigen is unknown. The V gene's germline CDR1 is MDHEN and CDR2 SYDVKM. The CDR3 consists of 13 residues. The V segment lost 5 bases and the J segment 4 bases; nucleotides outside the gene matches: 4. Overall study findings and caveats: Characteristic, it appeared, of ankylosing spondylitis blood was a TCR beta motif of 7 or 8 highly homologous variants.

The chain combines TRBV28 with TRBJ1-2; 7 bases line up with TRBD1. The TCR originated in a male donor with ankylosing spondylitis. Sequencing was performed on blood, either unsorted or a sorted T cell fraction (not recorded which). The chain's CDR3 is CASSAGQLYGYTF. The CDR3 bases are TGTGCCAGCAGTGCGGGACAGCTCTATGGCTACACCTTC.